This T cell receptor beta chain is from a study of T cells in Graves' hyperthyroidism and ophthalmopathy. Points from the study as a whole: Blood samples included most of the expanded thyroid clonotypes exceeding 0.001. The model predicted ophthalmopathy a median roughly six months before onset.

Turning to this clonotype: Antigen unknown.

This CDR3 has 13 amino acids. Germline CDR1 and CDR2: SGHDN and FVKESK. V was pared by 1 base and J by 6 bases, with 9 bases between. Each diagnosis was grounded in clinical symptoms, serum thyroxine and TRAb, thyroid ultrasound, and orbital computed tomography. Researchers took RNA transcripts and amplified the TCR beta CDR3 regions from them. Using the HTBI primer set, a first-round RT-PCR was run on the TCR CDR3. TCRdb ran MiXCR on the multiplex PCR reads and lists one entry per CDR3 protein. The sample lists a few hundred thousand distinct CDR3 sequences, more than 15% occurring once. The sequence derives from a woman younger than 30 with Graves' ophthalmopathy. The source material was blood. This chain links TRBV14 with TRBJ1-2; D not certain. The CDR3 loop is CASSQARWNGYTF. CDR3 nucleotide sequence: TGTGCCAGCAGCCAAGCCCGATGGAATGGCTACACCTTC.